This T cell receptor beta chain was recovered during a study of beta chain features in type 1 diabetes. Study-wide results and caveats: Small HLA sub-analyses could not settle whether HLA shapes TCRB rearrangement. Insertion counts at VDJ junctions were lower in type 1 diabetes patients, who also showed more deletions there.

Expressed TCRB transcripts were sequenced after all isolated RNA was converted to cDNA. TCRdb's copy holds only in-frame clones and misses some; the assay was immunoSEQ multiplex PCR. The sample lists hundreds of thousands of clones; roughly 9.6% were seen once. Germline lookup yields CDR1 GTSNPN and CDR2 SVGIG (reference sequence). CDR3 size: 14 residues. V was pared by 0 bases and J by 4 bases, with 12 bases between. This clone was detected only a few times. Its target is unknown. This clonotype originated in a woman younger than 35 in good health. Sequenced input: naive CD4+ T cells from blood. This sequence joins TRBV30 and TRBJ1-1, with unresolved D. CDR3 amino acids: CAWSVRGSSTEAFF. CDR3 DNA: TGTGCCTGGAGTGTACGGGGTTCGAGCACTGAAGCTTTCTTT.